This is a list of T cell receptor beta chains from one sample in a study of cytomegalovirus exposure and HLA in healthy donors. Sequencing was performed with immunoSEQ multiplex PCR; in TCRdb, only in-frame clones are kept and a portion is missing. The repertoire holds around 170,000 clones, 75% to 90% seen once, with approximately 16% in the top ten. Source material: PBMCs. Receptors originate from a young man in good health and CMV-seropositive. The CDR3 runs from the conserved cysteine through the conserved F or W. D genes are given only for firm matches. Clone sizes are given selectively: once, few, many, or a class where the clone is expanded.

J gene | D gene | clone size | V gene | CDR3 DNA | CDR3 protein
TRBJ2-7 | . | . | TRBV7-2 | TGTGCCAGCAGCTTATCACCAGGGGTTACCTACGAGCAGTACTTC | CASSLSPGVTYEQYF
TRBJ1-1 | . | . | TRBV27 | TGTGCCAGCGCTACAGGGCTCCCCGGTACTGAAGCTTTCTTT | CASATGLPGTEAFF
TRBJ1-1 | . | . | TRBV5-4 | TGTGCCAGCAGCCCAATAACAGGAAACACTGAAGCTTTCTTT | CASSPITGNTEAFF
TRBJ1-5 | . | . | TRBV7-9 | TGTGCCAGCAGCTTTCACGGGGGGGATCAGCCCCAGCATTTT | CASSFHGGDQPQHF
TRBJ2-3 | . | . | TRBV10-1 | TGCGCCAGCAGCCCAGGGACAAGCACAGATACGCAGTATTTT | CASSPGTSTDTQYF
TRBJ2-1 | TRBD2 | . | TRBV27 | TGTGCCAGCAGTTTAACTCCGGGACTAGCGGGGGGGAATGAGCAGTTCTTC | CASSLTPGLAGGNEQFF
TRBJ1-1 | . | . | TRBV11-2 | TGTGCCAGCAGCTCGACAGGAGTCGGCATGAACACTGAAGCTTTCTTT | CASSSTGVGMNTEAFF
TRBJ2-2 | . | . | TRBV5-1 | TGCGCCAGCAGCTTGGTATCTTCGGGTCTGGGGGAGCTGTTTTTT | CASSLVSSGLGELFF
TRBJ1-5 | . | . | TRBV10-3 | TGTGCCATCAGTGATTCCCCCTTGGAGGAGATGTATCAGCCCCAGCATTTT | CAISDSPLEEMYQPQHF
TRBJ1-3 | . | . | TRBV28 | TGTGCCAGCAGTCACCCCTCGGACACAAGCTCTGGAAACACCATATATTTT | CASSHPSDTSSGNTIYF
TRBJ2-1 | TRBD2 | . | TRBV2 | TGTGCCAGCGCACCCGAAGCGGGAGGATATGAGCAGTTCTTC | CASAPEAGGYEQFF
TRBJ2-1 | TRBD2 | . | TRBV30 | TGTGCCTGGAGTGCCCGGGGAGGGAACGAGCAGTTCTTC | CAWSARGGNEQFF
TRBJ2-7 | . | . | TRBV14 | TGTGCCAGCAGCCATCAGGCCCTCGAGCAGTACTTC | CASSHQALEQYF
TRBJ2-1 | TRBD2 | . | TRBV7-3 | TGTGCCAGCGCTGGGGGGGAGCACAATGAGCAGTTCTTC | CASAGGEHNEQFF
TRBJ2-3 | TRBD2 | . | TRBV2 | TGTGCCAGCTCTAGCGGACCCCGGACAGATACGCAGTATTTT | CASSSGPRTDTQYF
TRBJ2-7 | TRBD2 | . | TRBV10-3 | TGTGCCATCAGTGAGTCGACGGTCGGGACTAGCGGGATCTCCGGAGACGAGCAGTACTTC | CAISESTVGTSGISGDEQYF
TRBJ1-2 | . | . | TRBV15 | TGTGCCACCAGTCCGGGACACCAAACGGGCTATGGCTACACCTTC | CATSPGHQTGYGYTF
TRBJ1-2 | TRBD1 | . | TRBV4-2 | TGTGCCAGCCGTGGGGCAGGGGGTGAAGGCTACACCTTC | CASRGAGGEGYTF
TRBJ2-5 | TRBD1 | . | TRBV5-1 | TGCGCCAGCAGCCTGACAGGGAAAGGGATCCGGGAGACCCAGTACTTC | CASSLTGKGIRETQYF
TRBJ1-1 | TRBD1 | . | TRBV18 | TGTGCCAGCTCACCAGAGGGGGCGAGAACTGAAGCTTTCTTT | CASSPEGARTEAFF
TRBJ2-1 | TRBD2 | . | TRBV4-1 | TGCGCCAGCAGCCATAGTACGGCCAGCGGGGGCGCCCTCTACAATGAGCAGTTCTTC | CASSHSTASGGALYNEQFF
TRBJ1-1 | . | . | TRBV7-8 | TGTGCCAGCAGCTCCCCCATTATAACAGGGAACACTGAAGCTTTCTTT | CASSSPIITGNTEAFF
TRBJ2-1 | . | . | TRBV7-8 | TGTGCCAGCAGCTTACGTGAGACTAGCTACAATGAGCAGTTCTTC | CASSLRETSYNEQFF
TRBJ2-7 | . | . | TRBV4-1 | TGCGCCAGCAGCCAAGAGCGAGTCGGGGACGAGCAGTACTTC | CASSQERVGDEQYF
TRBJ1-2 | . | . | TRBV28 | TGTGCCAGCTGGGTACCGGGGACAAATGGCTACACCTTC | CASWVPGTNGYTF
TRBJ2-2 | TRBD1 | . | TRBV28 | TGTGCCAGCAAACCCCCCCTCGGACAGGAGGACGTGGTCACCGGGGAGCTGTTTTTT | CASKPPLGQEDVVTGELFF
TRBJ2-7 | TRBD1 | . | TRBV30 | TGTGCCTGGACGACAGGGGGCTTGGACGAGCAGTACTTC | CAWTTGGLDEQYF
TRBJ2-3 | TRBD2 | . | TRBV2 | TGTGCCAGCAGTGCGGGAGGGCCAGATACGCAGTATTTT | CASSAGGPDTQYF
TRBJ1-3 | TRBD1 | . | TRBV6-5 | TGTGCCAGCAGTCCGACAGGGGCTGGAAACACCATATATTTT | CASSPTGAGNTIYF
TRBJ2-2 | TRBD2 | . | TRBV7-2 | TGTGCCAGCAGCAGGGGGACTAGCGGGGGGGCCCTCACCGGGGAGCTGTTTTTT | CASSRGTSGGALTGELFF
TRBJ2-3 | . | . | TRBV11-2 | TGTGCCAGCAGCTTAGTACGGCAACCAGGACTCTCAGATACGCAGTATTTT | CASSLVRQPGLSDTQYF
TRBJ1-4 | . | . | TRBV6-1 | TGTGCCAGCAGCCGGGTGGACAGAGAAGGTGAAAAACTGTTTTTT | CASSRVDREGEKLFF
TRBJ2-1 | TRBD2 | . | TRBV2 | TGTGCCAGCAGTGAAGAGGGCCTAGCGGGGTTTAACAATGAGCAGTTCTTC | CASSEEGLAGFNNEQFF
TRBJ2-5 | TRBD1 | . | TRBV4-1 | TGCGCCAGCAGCCTACGGGACAGGGAAGAGACCCAGTACTTC | CASSLRDREETQYF
TRBJ1-2 | . | . | TRBV6-1 | TGTGCCGCCCAAAGGGGGGGGGCTAACTATGGCTACACCTTC | CAAQRGGANYGYTF
TRBJ2-1 | TRBD2 | . | TRBV6-5 | TGTGCCAGCGCCCTAGCGGGGGGCCCCAATGAGCAGTTCTTC | CASALAGGPNEQFF
TRBJ2-3 | . | . | TRBV9 | TGTGCCAGCAGCGTAGGATCTAGCCCCACAGATACGCAGTATTTT | CASSVGSSPTDTQYF
TRBJ2-7 | TRBD1 | . | TRBV7-2 | TGTGCCAGCAGCTTGGAACAGGGGGCGATCTACGAGCAGTACTTC | CASSLEQGAIYEQYF
TRBJ2-3 | . | . | TRBV6-1 | TGTGCCAGCAGTCCCTACGCAGGAGATACGCAGTATTTT | CASSPYAGDTQYF
TRBJ2-3 | . | . | TRBV10-1 | TGCGCCAGCAGTGGGATCAGGGACACAGATACGCAGTATTTT | CASSGIRDTDTQYF
TRBJ2-5 | TRBD1 | . | TRBV5-6 | TGTGCCAGCAGTTGGGACAGCCAAGAGACCCAGTACTTC | CASSWDSQETQYF
TRBJ1-2 | TRBD1 | . | TRBV28 | TGTGCCAGCGGTTACAGGGGGGATTATGGCTACACCTTC | CASGYRGDYGYTF
TRBJ1-2 | . | once | TRBV6-5 | TGTGCCAGCAGAGGCGGCTATGGCTACACCTTC | CASRGGYGYTF
TRBJ2-7 | TRBD2 | . | TRBV27 | TGTGCCAGCAGTTTCGTAGCGGGAGGGGAGCAGTACTTC | CASSFVAGGEQYF
TRBJ1-3 | . | . | TRBV6-6 | TGTGCCAGCAGGCCCGCAGGGGACGGAAACACCATATATTTT | CASRPAGDGNTIYF
TRBJ2-3 | . | . | TRBV4-1 | TGCGCCAGCAGCCTCTTAGCGGAAACTAGCACAGATACGCAGTATTTT | CASSLLAETSTDTQYF
TRBJ2-2 | TRBD1 | . | TRBV28 | TGTGCCAGCATTACGCCGGGACAGGGGAACGCGGAGCTGTTTTTT | CASITPGQGNAELFF
TRBJ2-5 | . | . | TRBV5-6 | TGTGCCAGCAGCCCCGGAGGGTGGGCTAAAGAGACCCAGTACTTC | CASSPGGWAKETQYF
TRBJ1-1 | TRBD1 | . | TRBV28 | TGTGCCAGCAGTCCCTCCAGGGGGAAAGCTTTCTTT | CASSPSRGKAFF
TRBJ2-1 | TRBD2 | . | TRBV15 | TGTGCCACCAGCAGGGAAGCGGGAGTTACTGATGAGCAGTTCTTC | CATSREAGVTDEQFF
TRBJ2-5 | TRBD2 | . | TRBV2 | TGTGCCAGCAGCCCATTAGCGGGGGGGATTGCAGAGACCCAGTACTTC | CASSPLAGGIAETQYF
TRBJ1-5 | . | . | TRBV19 | TGTGCCAGTAGGAGGGGGATCAATCAGCCCCAGCATTTT | CASRRGINQPQHF
TRBJ2-1 | TRBD1 | . | TRBV25-1 | TGTGCCAGCAGTGTAAGGGGACAGGGCCCAGCAGAGCAGTTCTTC | CASSVRGQGPAEQFF
TRBJ2-4 | . | . | TRBV5-1 | TGCGCCAGCAGCTTGGGATACTCCATAAACATTCAGTACTTC | CASSLGYSINIQYF
TRBJ1-2 | TRBD1 | once | TRBV2 | TGTGCCAGCAGCAGACAGGGGGCTGTGCATAACTATGGCTACACCTTC | CASSRQGAVHNYGYTF
TRBJ2-7 | . | . | TRBV28 | TGTGCCAGCAGTTTGCCCTTCGGCTACGAGCAGTACTTC | CASSLPFGYEQYF
TRBJ2-5 | TRBD1 | . | TRBV13 | TGTGCCAGCAGCTTCCAACCGGGACAGGGGGAGACCCAGTACTTC | CASSFQPGQGETQYF
TRBJ2-6 | TRBD1 | once | TRBV2 | TGTGCCAGCAGTGGTTGGGACAGTTACTCTGGGGCCAACGTCCTGACTTTC | CASSGWDSYSGANVLTF
TRBJ2-3 | TRBD2 | . | TRBV11-2 | TGTGCCAGCAGCTTAGTAGGGGCGGGAGGGCCCGTAGATACGCAGTATTTT | CASSLVGAGGPVDTQYF